This T cell receptor beta chain was observed in a study of regulatory T cells in long-lasting Graves disease. At the level of the study: To qualify as persistent, Graves' disease required over 5 years of antithyroid drugs with positive TSH receptor antibodies.

The time point: persistent/refractory GD, antithyroid drugs over 5 years with positive TRAb. Scientists built the TCR library using RNA that was extracted from PBMCs. EDTA tubes collected roughly 9 milliliters of peripheral blood. Trimming pared 1 base from V and 8 bases from J, leaving 5 bases between. The CDR3 length is 11 residues. The V gene's germline CDR1 is SGHTA and CDR2 FQGNSA. Arm-PCR with iRepertoire HTBI primers amplified the CDR3 regions for these TCR beta libraries. TCRdb used MiXCR to reprocess the multiplex PCR reads, holding one entry per CDR3 protein. The table has about 470,000 distinct CDR3 sequences, about 20% seen once. The sample holds a few counts of this clonotype.

The receptor was derived from a female donor with Graves disease. The sequences come from peripheral blood mononuclear cells (PBMCs), collected when the disease was refractory, from a patient treated with antithyroid drugs. The rearrangement links TRBV7-2 to TRBJ1-2; no firm D call. This chain's CDR3 is CASSLVVGYTF. The CDR3 DNA reads as TGTGCCAGCAGCTTAGTCGTGGGCTACACCTTC. Looking up the rest from reference TRBV7-2 and TRBJ1-2 gives the full variable domain: GAGVSQSPSNKVTEKGKDVELRCDPISGHTALYWYRQSLGQGLEFLIYFQGNSAPDKSGLPSDRFSAERTGGSVSTLTIQRTQQEDSAVYLCASSLVVGYTFGSGTRLTVV.